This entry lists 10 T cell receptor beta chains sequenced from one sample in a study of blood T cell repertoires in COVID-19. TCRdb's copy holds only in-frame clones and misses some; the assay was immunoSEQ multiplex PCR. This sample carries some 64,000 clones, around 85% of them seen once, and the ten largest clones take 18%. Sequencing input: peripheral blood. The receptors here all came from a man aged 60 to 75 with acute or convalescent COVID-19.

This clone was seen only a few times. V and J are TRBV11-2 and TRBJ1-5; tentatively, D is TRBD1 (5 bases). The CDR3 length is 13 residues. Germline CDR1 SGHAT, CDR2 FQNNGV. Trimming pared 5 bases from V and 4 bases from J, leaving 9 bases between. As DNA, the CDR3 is TGTGCCAGCAGCCGGGACTGGAATCAGCCCCAGCATTTT. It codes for CASSRDWNQPQHF. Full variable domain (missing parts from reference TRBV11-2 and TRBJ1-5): EAGVAQSPRYKIIEKRQSVAFWCNPISGHATLYWYQQILGQGPKLLIQFQNNGVVDDSQLPKDRFSAERLKGVDSTLKIQPAKLEDSAVYLCASSRDWNQPQHFGDGTRLSIL.

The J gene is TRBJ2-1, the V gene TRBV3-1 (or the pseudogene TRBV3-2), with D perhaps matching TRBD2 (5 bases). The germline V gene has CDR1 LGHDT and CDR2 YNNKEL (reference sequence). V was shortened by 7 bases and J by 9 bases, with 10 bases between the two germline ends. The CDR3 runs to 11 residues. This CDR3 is CASTRGFEQFF. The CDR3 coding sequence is TGTGCCAGCACTCGAGGGTTTGAGCAGTTCTTC.

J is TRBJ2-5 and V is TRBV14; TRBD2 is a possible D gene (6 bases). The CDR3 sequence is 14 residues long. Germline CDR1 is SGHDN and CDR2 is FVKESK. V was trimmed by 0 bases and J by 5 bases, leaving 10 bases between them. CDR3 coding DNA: TGTGCCAGCAGCCAAGATTATGGAGGGGAGACCCAGTACTTC. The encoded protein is CASSQDYGGETQYF.

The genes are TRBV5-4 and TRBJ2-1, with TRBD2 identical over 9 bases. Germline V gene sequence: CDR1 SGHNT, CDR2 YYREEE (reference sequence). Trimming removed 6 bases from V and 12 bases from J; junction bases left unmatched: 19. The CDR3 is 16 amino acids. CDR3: CASTPGGRAQEFTQFF. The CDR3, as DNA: TGTGCCAGCACCCCTGGCGGGAGGGCCCAAGAATTCACGCAGTTCTTC.

The CDR3, as DNA: TGTGCCAGCAGCTTCGGGACAGAAACTAGCACAGATACGCAGTATTTT. It codes for CASSFGTETSTDTQYF. V usage is TRBV13 and J usage is TRBJ2-3, with TRBD1 matching 7 bases. Germline V gene lookup returns CDR1 PRHDT and CDR2 FYEKMQ (reference sequence). V lost 3 bases to trimming and J lost 0 bases; unmatched junction nucleotides: 6. The CDR3 runs 16 residues. The complete variable domain, with remaining parts taken from reference TRBV13 and TRBJ2-3, reads AAGVIQSPRHLIKEKRETATLKCYPIPRHDTVYWYQQGPGQDPQFLISFYEKMQSDKGSIPDRFSAQQFSDYHSELNMSSLELGDSALYFCASSFGTETSTDTQYFGPGTRLTVL.

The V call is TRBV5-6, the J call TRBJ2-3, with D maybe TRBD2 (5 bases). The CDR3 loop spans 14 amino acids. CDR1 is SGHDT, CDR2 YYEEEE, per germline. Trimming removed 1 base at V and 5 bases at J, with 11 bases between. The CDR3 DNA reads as TGTGCCAGCAGCTTGTGGGGAGCCATAGATACGCAGTATTTT. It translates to CASSLWGAIDTQYF.

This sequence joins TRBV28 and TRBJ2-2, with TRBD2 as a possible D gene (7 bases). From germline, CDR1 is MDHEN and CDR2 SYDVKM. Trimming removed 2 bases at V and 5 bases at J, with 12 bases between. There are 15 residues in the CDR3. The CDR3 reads CASSLGGARTGELFF. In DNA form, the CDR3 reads TGTGCCAGCAGTTTAGGGGGGGCGCGGACCGGGGAGCTGTTTTTT. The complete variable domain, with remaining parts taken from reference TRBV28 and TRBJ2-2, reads DVKVTQSSRYLVKRTGEKVFLECVQDMDHENMFWYRQDPGLGLRLIYFSYDVKMKEKGDIPEGYSVSREKKERFSLILESASTNQTSMYLCASSLGGARTGELFFGEGSRLTVL.

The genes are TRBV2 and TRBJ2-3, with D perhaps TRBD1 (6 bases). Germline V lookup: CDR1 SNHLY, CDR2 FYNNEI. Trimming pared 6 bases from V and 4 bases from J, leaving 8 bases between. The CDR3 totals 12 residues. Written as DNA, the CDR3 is TGTGCCAGCAGCAGGGGTGCAGATACGCAGTATTTT. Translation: CASSRGADTQYF.

CDR3 nucleotides: TGCGCCAGCAGCTTGGAAGTCGGCAGGGACAATGAGCAGTTCTTC. Amino acid sequence: CASSLEVGRDNEQFF. The V call is TRBV5-1, the J call TRBJ2-1, with D possibly matching TRBD1 (5 bases). Trimming stripped 0 bases from V and 5 bases from J, with 12 bases between. This CDR3 comprises 15 residues. Germline assignment: CDR1 SGHRS and CDR2 YFSETQ.

The CDR3 loop is CASSLAGLADNTGELFF. In DNA, the CDR3 is TGTGCCAGCAGCTTGGCAGGACTAGCCGATAACACCGGGGAGCTGTTTTTT. J is TRBJ2-2 and V is TRBV5-6, with 8 positions matching TRBD2. The CDR3 runs to 17 residues. V trimming: 0 bases; J trimming: 2 bases; junction bases outside the gene matches: 6. Per the germline V gene, CDR1 is SGHDT and CDR2 is YYEEEE. The whole variable domain, remainder taken from reference TRBV5-6 and TRBJ2-2, is DAGVTQSPTHLIKTRGQQVTLRCSPKSGHDTVSWYQQALGQGPQFIFQYYEEEERQRGNFPDRFSGHQFPNYSSELNVNALLLGDSALYLCASSLAGLADNTGELFFGEGSRLTVL.